Included here is one TCR beta chain sequence, with context. Antigen specificity is unknown. This sample is drawn from a study of T cell responses to AZD1222 COVID-19 vaccine. Produced via immunoSEQ multiplex PCR; TCRdb's table is partial and in-frame only. The sample includes about 100,000 clones, 90% to 95% seen only once; the top ten take 2% to 2.5%. Germline CDR1 is MNHGY and CDR2 is SVAAGI. The CDR3 extends over 13 amino acids. V lost 11 bases to trimming and J lost 5 bases, with 19 bases between them. The study's findings and limits: Clonal diversity was possibly underestimated; the donors were predominantly white British and more often female.

The TCR sequence derives from an adult in good health. The genes are TRBV6-9 and TRBJ2-7; possibly TRBD1 for D (5 bases). Sequenced material: peripheral blood, taken on day 0 of AZD1222 vaccination. DNA for the CDR3: TGTGCCCAAAGGCAAGGGGTCTTGGACGAGCAGTACTTC. Amino acids: CAQRQGVLDEQYF.